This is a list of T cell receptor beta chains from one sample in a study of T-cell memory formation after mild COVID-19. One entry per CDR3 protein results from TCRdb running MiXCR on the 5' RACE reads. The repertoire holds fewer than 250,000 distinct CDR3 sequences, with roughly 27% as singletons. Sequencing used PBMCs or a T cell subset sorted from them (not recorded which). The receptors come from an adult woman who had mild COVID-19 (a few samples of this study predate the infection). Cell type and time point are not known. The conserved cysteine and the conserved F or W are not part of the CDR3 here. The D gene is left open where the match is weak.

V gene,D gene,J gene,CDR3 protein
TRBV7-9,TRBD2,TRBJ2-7,ASSLWPSGEHYEQY
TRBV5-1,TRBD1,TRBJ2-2,ASGPLDRGRDTGELF
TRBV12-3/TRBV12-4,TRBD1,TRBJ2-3,ASSGDRGFTDTQY
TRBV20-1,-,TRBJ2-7,SARDRNYEQY
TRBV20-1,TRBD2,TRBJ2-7,SAFPTSGRPIVWEQY
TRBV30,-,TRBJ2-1,AWRDALGFEQF
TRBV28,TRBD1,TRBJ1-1,ASRFTGAANTEAF
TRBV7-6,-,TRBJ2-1,ASSLDVGSYNEQF
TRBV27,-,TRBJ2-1,ASSLLGVNNEQF
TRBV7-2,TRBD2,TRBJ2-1,ASSPGLAGSGQF
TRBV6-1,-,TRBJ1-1,ASSEQVWAGVGTEAF
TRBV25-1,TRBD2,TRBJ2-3,ASSGRAVDTQY
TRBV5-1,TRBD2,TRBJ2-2,ASSISGGLTGELF
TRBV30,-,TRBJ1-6,AWSVGVGWDSPLH
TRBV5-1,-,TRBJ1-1,ASSADLSGTEAF
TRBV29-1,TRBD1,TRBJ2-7,SVEVWDRDYEQY
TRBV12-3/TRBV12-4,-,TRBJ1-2,ASRPSTYYGYT
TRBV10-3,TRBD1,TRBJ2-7,AISDYRDRSSYEQY
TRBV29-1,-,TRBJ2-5,SVVAYNSQETQY
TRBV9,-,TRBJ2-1,ASSVADGMEQF
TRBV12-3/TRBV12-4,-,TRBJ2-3,ASSLGGSTDTQY
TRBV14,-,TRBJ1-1,ASSLIMNTEAF
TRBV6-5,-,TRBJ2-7,ASSTRLGGPREQY
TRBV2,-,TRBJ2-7,ASRGRGEQY
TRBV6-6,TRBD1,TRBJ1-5,ASSTGTAYNQPQH
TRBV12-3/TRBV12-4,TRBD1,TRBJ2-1,ASSPGTGGNEQF
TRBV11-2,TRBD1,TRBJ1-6,ASSLGTGGPPLH
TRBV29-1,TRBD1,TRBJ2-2,SVEEGRGYTGELF
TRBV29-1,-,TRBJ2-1,SATLGYNEQF
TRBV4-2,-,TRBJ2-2,ASSQVSGTRAGELF
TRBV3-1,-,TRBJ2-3,ASSQDGVGDTQY
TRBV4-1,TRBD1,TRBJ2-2,ASGYRGLGGELF
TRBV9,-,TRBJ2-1,ASSVGSDSYNEQF
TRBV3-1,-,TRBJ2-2,ASQRGVNTGELF
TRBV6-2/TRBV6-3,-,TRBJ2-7,ASSRGGLYEQY
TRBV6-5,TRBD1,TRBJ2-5,ASSRQGWETQY